Each of the 32 T cell receptor beta chains below was sequenced from the same sample in a study of T cells after yellow fever vaccination (dated by TCRdb to the late 2010s). The treatment or condition label on this specimen signifies: live attenuated yellow fever vaccine strain. Libraries were prepared through 5' RACE. Instrument on record: Illumina HiSeq 2500. Clones were called with MiXCR by TCRdb after fastp trimmed the public reads at Q25, and only in-frame beta chains were retained. Identical CDR3 protein sequences are pooled into one entry, listed with their most common genes and DNA. This sample has about 510,000 distinct CDR3 sequences in its table, and roughly 22% of those were observed once. The top ten clones comprise about 16% of the sample. The sequencing here drew on PBMCs, taken roughly 20 days after the first yellow fever vaccination. All receptors come from a man aged 18-30 years who received the YFV17D yellow fever vaccine.

This clonotype appeared a single time. The V gene is TRBV20-1, the J gene TRBJ1-1; D is unclear. Germline CDR1 DFQATT, CDR2 SNEGSKA (reference sequence). This CDR3 region has 14 residues. The V gene lost 5 bases and the J gene lost 0 bases, with 13 bases spanning the gap. The CDR3 region is CSADLGKMNTEAFF. The CDR3, as DNA: TGCAGTGCTGATCTTGGAAAGATGAACACTGAAGCTTTCTTT.

The chain carries TRBV4-2 and TRBJ2-7, with TRBD1 matching over 7 bases. The V and J ends lost 4 bases and 0 bases, in that order; junction bases with no gene match: 3. This CDR3 is built from 14 residues. Germline CDR1 reads LGHNA; CDR2 reads YNFKEQ. The CDR3 loop reads CASSPGQDSYEQYF. DNA of the CDR3: TGTGCCAGCAGCCCCGGACAGGACTCCTACGAGCAGTACTTC.

This clonotype was seen more than once but under ten times. The chain joins TRBV6-5 to TRBJ1-3; 9 nucleotides agree with TRBD1. This CDR3 region has 15 residues. With V trimmed by 4 bases and J by 4 bases, 5 bases remained unmatched. Germline V gene data show CDR1 as MNHEY and CDR2 as SVGAGI. The CDR3: CASSSDRGYGNTIYF. As DNA, the CDR3 is TGTGCCAGCAGTTCGGACAGGGGTTACGGAAACACCATATATTTT.

This clonotype turned up a few times. This rearrangement joins TRBV10-3 to TRBJ1-5; D perhaps matches TRBD1 (5 bases). The V and J ends lost 10 bases and 4 bases respectively, with 14 bases between them. Per the germline V gene, CDR1 is ENHRY and CDR2 is SYGVKD. The CDR3 length is 13 residues. CDR3 sequence: CATTRDPNQPQHF. DNA of the CDR3: TGTGCCACGACCCGGGACCCTAATCAGCCCCAGCATTTT.

The rearrangement joins TRBV4-1 to TRBJ2-5, with 12 bases fitting TRBD2. The CDR3 runs to 16 residues. The junction had 5 bases not matched to a gene; V was cut back by 4 bases and J by 2 bases. The germline CDR1 and CDR2 sequences are MGHRA and YSYEKL. The CDR3 bases are TGCGCCAGCAGCCCCAAGACTAGCGGGGGTCAAGAGACCCAGTACTTC. Amino acid sequence: CASSPKTSGGQETQYF.

This clonotype was seen more than once but under ten times. This rearrangement joins TRBV20-1 to TRBJ2-5; 9 bases match TRBD2. CDR1 DFQATT and CDR2 SNEGSKA come from the germline V gene (reference sequence). V trimming: 2 bases; J trimming: 0 bases; junction bases outside the gene matches: 4. There are 15 residues in the CDR3. The CDR3 nucleotides read TGCAGTGCTAGAAATCCTAGCGGGGACCAAGAGACCCAGTACTTC. The encoded protein is CSARNPSGDQETQYF.

V is TRBV6-2 or TRBV6-3 and J is TRBJ2-1, with TRBD2 matching 7 bases. Germline CDR1 reads MNHEY; CDR2 reads SVGEGT. This CDR3 comprises 14 residues. The V segment lost 10 bases and the J segment 2 bases; nucleotides outside the gene matches: 8. Written as DNA, the CDR3 is TGTGCCACCCAGAGTCGGGGGGCCTACAATGAGCAGTTCTTC. Translated: CATQSRGAYNEQFF.

This clonotype was observed at least ten times. The V gene is TRBV5-5, the J gene TRBJ1-1; no reliable D call. The CDR3 sequence is 12 residues long. Per germline, CDR1 SGHKS and CDR2 YYEKEE (reference sequence). V was pared by 5 bases and J by 2 bases, with 7 bases between. CDR3 protein: CASSKGNTEAFF. Here the CDR3 DNA reads TGTGCCAGCAGTAAGGGAAACACTGAAGCTTTCTTT.

This clonotype has only a few counts. This chain connects TRBV4-2 to TRBJ2-5; 16 bases align to TRBD2. The CDR3 is made up of 18 amino acids. Unmatched junction bases numbered 9, after V lost 3 bases and J lost 5 bases. CDR1 LGHNA and CDR2 YNFKEQ come from the germline V gene. The CDR3 reads CASSHTGTSGGAGETQYF. CDR3 in DNA: TGTGCCAGCAGCCACACCGGGACTAGCGGGGGGGCCGGTGAGACCCAGTACTTC.

This clonotype was seen only a few times. V and J are TRBV29-1 and TRBJ1-2, with 9 bases matching TRBD1. With 4 bases clipped from V and 8 bases from J, the junction kept 5 bases outside the gene matches. The CDR3 is made up of 12 amino acids. Germline CDR1 SQVTM, CDR2 ANQGSEA. CDR3 in amino acids: CSVAGTGWGYTF. CDR3 sequence (DNA): TGCAGCGTTGCTGGGACAGGGTGGGGCTACACCTTC. The full variable domain, completed using reference TRBV29-1 and TRBJ1-2, is SAVISQKPSRDICQRGTSLTIQCQVDSQVTMMFWYRQQPGQSLTLIATANQGSEATYESGFVIDKFPISRPNLTFSTLTVSNMSPEDSSIYLCSVAGTGWGYTFGSGTRLTVV.

This clonotype showed up just a few times. The chain is built from TRBV7-9 and TRBJ1-1, with D uncertain. The CDR3 is made up of 15 amino acids. The germline V and J ends were trimmed by 2 bases and 2 bases, with 12 bases remaining between them. Germline V gene lookup returns CDR1 SEHNR and CDR2 FQNEAQ (reference sequence). The chain's CDR3 is CASSLYSDPNTEAFF. In nucleotides, the CDR3 is TGTGCCAGCAGCTTATATTCGGACCCAAACACTGAAGCTTTCTTT.

The V gene is TRBV19, the J gene TRBJ2-2, with D tentatively TRBD1 (5 bases). The V and J ends lost 3 bases and 4 bases respectively, with 12 bases between them. This CDR3 contains 15 residues. In germline, CDR1 is LNHDA, CDR2 SQIVND (reference sequence). Here the CDR3 reads CASSIDRGSTGELFF. The CDR3 DNA is TGTGCCAGTAGTATTGATAGGGGAAGCACCGGGGAGCTGTTTTTT.

The V gene is TRBV11-2, the J gene TRBJ2-7; possibly TRBD2 for D (6 bases). The germline V gene has CDR1 SGHAT and CDR2 FQNNGV. This CDR3 comprises 20 residues. V was shortened by 5 bases and J by 4 bases, with 33 bases between the two germline ends. CDR3 DNA: TGTGCCAGCAGCCCACGGCGCAAAATGGACATACAGCGAGGAGGGTACGAGCAGTACTTC. This translates into CASSPRRKMDIQRGGYEQYF.

This clonotype was detected a few times. This chain connects TRBV29-1 to TRBJ2-6; TRBD1 matches at 7 bases. Germline CDR1 and CDR2: SQVTM and ANQGSEA. With 4 bases clipped from V and 0 bases from J, the junction kept 15 bases outside the gene matches. The CDR3 has 19 residues. The CDR3 here is CSVGKKRGTANSGANVLTF. CDR3 DNA sequence: TGCAGCGTTGGAAAAAAACGTGGGACAGCCAACTCTGGGGCCAACGTCCTGACTTTC.

Only a few counts were recorded for this clonotype. The V and J genes are TRBV7-2 and TRBJ1-5; no firm D call. Trimming shortened V by 1 base and J by 0 bases, and 7 bases separated the two germline ends. CDR3 length equals 15 residues. Germline V gene sequence: CDR1 SGHTA, CDR2 FQGNSA. The CDR3 nucleotides read TGTGCCAGCAGCTTAGGGTTTAATAGCAATCAGCCCCAGCATTTT. Translated, it gives CASSLGFNSNQPQHF.

The J gene is TRBJ2-1, the V gene TRBV11-2, with 7 bases lining up with TRBD2. This CDR3 contains 15 residues. In germline, CDR1 is SGHAT, CDR2 FQNNGV. After removal of 5 bases from V and 3 bases from J, the junction contained 7 bases not matched to a gene. CDR3 sequence (DNA): TGTGCCAGCAGCGTGCAGCGGGGTATCTACAATGAGCAGTTCTTC. The encoded protein is CASSVQRGIYNEQFF.

The genes are TRBV6-2 or TRBV6-3 and TRBJ2-7, with unresolved D. Germline V lookup: CDR1 MNHEY, CDR2 SVGEGT. V was clipped by 8 bases and J by 7 bases, with 18 bases between them. The CDR3 runs to 13 residues. The CDR3 DNA reads TGTGCCAGCTTGAGCGTGGTCCAAAAGGAGCAGTACGTC. Its protein is CASLSVVQKEQYV.

The chain is built from TRBV6-1 and TRBJ1-5; TRBD1 matches 8 bases. V shed 6 bases, J shed 6 bases, and the junction held 7 bases outside the gene matches. CDR1 is MNHNS and CDR2 is SASEGT in the germline V gene. CDR3 length: 14 residues. In nucleotides, the CDR3 is TGTGCCAGCAGCAAAGCAGGGGGCGGTCAGCCCCAGCATTTT. This translates into CASSKAGGGQPQHF.

The table lists this clonotype with a few counts. This may be a read error: a much more frequent sequence differs by one nucleotide. The chain combines TRBV27 with TRBJ2-7, with 7 bases lining up with TRBD1. Germline assignment: CDR1 MNHEY and CDR2 SMNVEV (reference sequence). J gave up 2 bases and V 4 bases, and 2 bases lay outside the gene matches. There are 13 residues in the CDR3. CDR3 region: CASSWGQPYEQYF. The CDR3 DNA reads as TGTGCCAGCAGTTGGGGACAGCCCTACGAGCAGTACTTC.

The J gene is TRBJ2-2, the V gene TRBV5-1; TRBD2 might be the D (6 bases). Trimming removed 5 bases at V and 6 bases at J, with 14 bases between. This CDR3 has 14 residues. The germline V gene encodes CDR1 SGHRS and CDR2 YFSETQ. The CDR3 DNA follows: TGCGCCAGCAGGCGGGGCGTAGGAGCCGGGGAGCTGTTTTTT. Its translation: CASRRGVGAGELFF. Looking up the rest from reference TRBV5-1 and TRBJ2-2 gives the full variable domain: KAGVTQTPRYLIKTRGQQVTLSCSPISGHRSVSWYQQTPGQGLQFLFEYFSETQRNKGNFPGRFSGRQFSNSRSEMNVSTLELGDSALYLCASRRGVGAGELFFGEGSRLTVL.

The table lists this clonotype with a few counts. This chain links TRBV7-9 with TRBJ2-7; maybe TRBD2 (5 bases). This CDR3 comprises 14 residues. Between the trimmed V and J ends, which lost 5 bases and 2 bases, there was a span of 13 bases. Germline CDR1 SEHNR, CDR2 FQNEAQ (reference sequence). The DNA for the CDR3 is TGTGCCAGCAGCCCAGGACTGGTCCCCTACGAGCAGTACTTC. This codes for CASSPGLVPYEQYF.

This clonotype has just a few counts. The chain uses TRBV7-2 and TRBJ1-2; 9 bases are shared with TRBD1. Trimming cost V 5 bases and J 2 bases; bases outside gene matches: 6. The CDR3 has 15 residues. CDR1 is SGHTA, CDR2 FQGNSA, per germline. CDR3 nucleotides: TGTGCCAGCAGCCCCTACAGGGGGCGAAACTATGGCTACACCTTC. Translated, it gives CASSPYRGRNYGYTF.

This clonotype has a handful of counts. CDR3 bases: TGTGCCAGCAGCTTACCCGGGGGAGTAGGGCAGTTCTTC. Amino acid sequence: CASSLPGGVGQFF. The V and J genes are TRBV7-3 and TRBJ2-1; D is possibly TRBD2 (6 bases). The germline V gene has CDR1 SGHTA and CDR2 FQGTGA. The CDR3 runs 13 residues. V was cut by 2 bases and J by 12 bases, with 14 bases left in between.

This clonotype appeared a few times. The rearrangement links TRBV23-1 to TRBJ2-1, with TRBD1 matching over 12 bases. TRBV23-1 is sorted into the ORF group, with uncertain function. After removal of 0 bases from V and 6 bases from J, the junction contained 3 bases not matched to a gene. This CDR3 is 16 amino acids long. The chain's CDR3 is CASSQSRGQGANEQFF. CDR3 DNA: TGCGCCAGCAGTCAATCGCGGGGACAGGGGGCCAATGAGCAGTTCTTC.

This clonotype was picked up a small number of times. The CDR3 coding sequence is TGTGCCAGCGTCTTAAGGATAGGGCAAGAGACCCAGTACTTC. Translated: CASVLRIGQETQYF. The chain recombines TRBV12-3 or TRBV12-4 with TRBJ2-5; D is ambiguous. This CDR3 is built from 14 residues. V was clipped by 8 bases and J by 2 bases, with 15 bases between them.

The chain couples TRBV29-1 to TRBJ1-1; TRBD1 aligns across 8 bases. This CDR3 comprises 13 residues. Germline V gene data show CDR1 as SQVTM and CDR2 as ANQGSEA. After removal of 8 bases from V and 7 bases from J, the junction contained 12 bases not matched to a gene. CDR3 residues: CSHLTGAYGEAFF. CDR3 DNA sequence: TGCAGCCACCTGACAGGGGCGTATGGTGAAGCTTTCTTT.

For the CDR3, the DNA is TGTGCCAGCAGCGCTTGGGGCGGCGGGGAGCTGTTTTTT. It is translated as CASSAWGGGELFF. The chain is built from TRBV11-1 and TRBJ2-2; tentative D call: TRBD1 (5 bases). Trimming took 5 bases from V and 7 from J, leaving 11 bases between them. The CDR3 is 13 amino acids. Germline loops: CDR1 SGHAT, CDR2 FQDESV (reference sequence).

The V and J genes are TRBV2 and TRBJ1-6; D unresolved. The CDR3 runs to 12 residues. V gave up 3 bases and J gave up 11 bases, with 8 bases separating them. Germline V gene data show CDR1 as SNHLY and CDR2 as FYNNEI. The CDR3 loop reads CASSDPATPLHF. The CDR3 nucleotides are TGTGCCAGCAGTGACCCCGCGACACCCCTCCACTTT.

The chain uses TRBV24-1 and TRBJ2-5, with 7 bases matching TRBD2. The germline CDR1 and CDR2 sequences are KGHDR and SFDVKD. V trimming: 3 bases; J trimming: 6 bases; junction bases outside the gene matches: 9. CDR3 length: 15 residues. This chain's CDR3 is CATSDQGLGPKTQYF. The CDR3 DNA follows: TGTGCCACCAGTGATCAAGGACTAGGGCCAAAGACCCAGTACTTC.

This clonotype was seen more than once but under ten times. The chain carries TRBV9 and TRBJ2-3; TRBD1 might be the D (6 bases). This CDR3 has 14 amino acids. In germline, CDR1 is SGDLS, CDR2 YYNGEE. V was trimmed by 3 bases and J by 3 bases, leaving 11 bases between them. CDR3 region: CASSANRATDTQYF. Here the CDR3 DNA reads TGTGCCAGCAGCGCTAACAGGGCTACAGATACGCAGTATTTT. The full variable domain, with the rest looked up from reference TRBV9 and TRBJ2-3, is DSGVTQTPKHLITATGQRVTLRCSPRSGDLSVYWYQQSLDQGLQFLIQYYNGEERAKGNILERFSAQQFPDLHSELNLSSLELGDSALYFCASSANRATDTQYFGPGTRLTVL.

The DNA for the CDR3 is TGCGCCAGCAGCTTGGGCCCTACAGCGTCCTATGGCTACACCTTC. This encodes CASSLGPTASYGYTF. The rearrangement uses TRBV5-1 and TRBJ1-2; D uncertain. The CDR3 loop spans 15 amino acids. The germline V gene has CDR1 SGHRS and CDR2 YFSETQ. The germline V and J ends were trimmed by 0 bases and 4 bases, with 13 bases remaining between them.

The table lists this clonotype with many counts. This chain connects TRBV6-1 to TRBJ2-6; maybe TRBD2 (7 bases). Trimming left V 6 bases short and J 4 bases short, with 22 bases between. The germline CDR1 and CDR2 sequences are MNHNS and SASEGT. The CDR3 loop spans 18 amino acids. This CDR3 is CASSLWEGGDSGANVLTF. DNA for the CDR3: TGTGCCAGCAGCCTCTGGGAGGGGGGGGACTCCGGGGCCAACGTCCTGACTTTC.